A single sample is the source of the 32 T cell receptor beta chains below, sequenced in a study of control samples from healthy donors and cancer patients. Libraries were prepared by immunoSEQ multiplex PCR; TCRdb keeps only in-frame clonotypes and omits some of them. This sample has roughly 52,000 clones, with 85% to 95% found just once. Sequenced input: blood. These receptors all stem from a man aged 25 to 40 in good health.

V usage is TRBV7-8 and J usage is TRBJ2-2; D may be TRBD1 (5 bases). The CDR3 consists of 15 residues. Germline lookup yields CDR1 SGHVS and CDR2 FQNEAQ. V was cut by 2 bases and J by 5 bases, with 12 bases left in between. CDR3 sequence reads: CASSLSRVRTGELFF. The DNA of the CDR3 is TGTGCCAGCAGCTTATCCAGGGTTAGGACCGGGGAGCTGTTTTTT.

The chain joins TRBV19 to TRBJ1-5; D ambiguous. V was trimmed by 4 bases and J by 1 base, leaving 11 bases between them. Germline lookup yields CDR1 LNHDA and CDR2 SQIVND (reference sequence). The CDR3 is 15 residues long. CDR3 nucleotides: TGTGCCAGTAGTAACTTCGCGGACAGCAATCAGCCCCAGCATTTT. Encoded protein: CASSNFADSNQPQHF.

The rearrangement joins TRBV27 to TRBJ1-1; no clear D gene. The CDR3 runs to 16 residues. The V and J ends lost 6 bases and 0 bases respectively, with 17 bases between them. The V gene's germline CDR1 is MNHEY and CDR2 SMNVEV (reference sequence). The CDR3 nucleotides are TGTGCCAGCAGCTCACCCGCGGCGGGGATGAACACTGAAGCTTTCTTT. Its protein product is CASSSPAAGMNTEAFF.

The CDR3 nucleotides read TGTGCCAGCAGTGAAGCCAGGGGCCTCTACGAGCAGTACTTC. It specifies CASSEARGLYEQYF. V is TRBV6-1 and J is TRBJ2-7, with D possibly TRBD1 on 6 matching bases. The ends were cut back, 0 bases at V and 3 bases at J, with 9 bases in the middle. This CDR3 has 14 amino acids. Germline CDR1 reads MNHNS; CDR2 reads SASEGT.

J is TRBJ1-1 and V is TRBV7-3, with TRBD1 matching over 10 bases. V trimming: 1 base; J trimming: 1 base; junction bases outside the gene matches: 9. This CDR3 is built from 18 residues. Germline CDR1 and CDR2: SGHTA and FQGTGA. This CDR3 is CASSLSSGTGVKNTEAFF. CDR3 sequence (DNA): TGTGCCAGCAGCTTAAGTTCCGGGACAGGGGTTAAGAACACTGAAGCTTTCTTT.

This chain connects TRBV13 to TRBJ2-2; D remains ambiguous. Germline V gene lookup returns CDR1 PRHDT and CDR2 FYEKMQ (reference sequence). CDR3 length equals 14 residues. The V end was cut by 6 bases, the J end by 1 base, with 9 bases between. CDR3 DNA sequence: TGTGCCAGCAGTTCGGACGAGAACACCGGGGAGCTGTTTTTT. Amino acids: CASSSDENTGELFF.

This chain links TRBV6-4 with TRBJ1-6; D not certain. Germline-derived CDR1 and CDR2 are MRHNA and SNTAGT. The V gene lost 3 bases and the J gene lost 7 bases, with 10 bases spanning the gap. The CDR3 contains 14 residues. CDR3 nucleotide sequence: TGTGCCAGCAGTGAGGGGAAGGAGAATTCACCCCTCCACTTT. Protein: CASSEGKENSPLHF.

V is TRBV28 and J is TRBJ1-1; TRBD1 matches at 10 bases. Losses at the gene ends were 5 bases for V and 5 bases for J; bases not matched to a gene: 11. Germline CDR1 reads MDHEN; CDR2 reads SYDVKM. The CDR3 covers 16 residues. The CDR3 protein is CASSPRQGARRTEAFF. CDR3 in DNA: TGTGCCAGCAGTCCCAGACAGGGGGCGCGGAGAACTGAAGCTTTCTTT.

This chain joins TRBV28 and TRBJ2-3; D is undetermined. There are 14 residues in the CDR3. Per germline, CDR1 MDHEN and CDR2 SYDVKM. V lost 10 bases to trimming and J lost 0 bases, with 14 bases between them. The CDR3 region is CATHYPTSTDTQYF. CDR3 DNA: TGTGCCACCCACTACCCGACTAGCACAGATACGCAGTATTTT.

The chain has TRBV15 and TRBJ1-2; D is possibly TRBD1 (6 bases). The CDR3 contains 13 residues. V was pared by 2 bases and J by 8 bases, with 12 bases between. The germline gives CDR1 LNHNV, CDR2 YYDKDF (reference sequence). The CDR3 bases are TGTGCCACCAGCAGATCCCTTGACAGGGGCTACACCTTC. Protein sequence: CATSRSLDRGYTF.

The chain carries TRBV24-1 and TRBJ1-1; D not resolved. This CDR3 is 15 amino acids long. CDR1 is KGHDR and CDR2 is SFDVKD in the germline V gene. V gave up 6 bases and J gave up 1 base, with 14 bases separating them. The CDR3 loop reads CATSHLPSENTEAFF. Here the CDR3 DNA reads TGTGCCACCAGTCATCTTCCGAGTGAGAACACTGAAGCTTTCTTT.

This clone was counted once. Here the CDR3 reads CASSRRTEYEQYF. CDR3 coding DNA: TGTGCCAGCAGCCGGCGGACAGAGTACGAGCAGTACTTC. The gene calls are TRBV6-2 or TRBV6-3 and TRBJ2-7, with D tentatively TRBD1 (6 bases). The CDR3 loop spans 13 amino acids. The V end was cut by 6 bases, the J end by 4 bases, with 13 bases between. Germline CDR1 MNHEY, CDR2 SVGEGT.

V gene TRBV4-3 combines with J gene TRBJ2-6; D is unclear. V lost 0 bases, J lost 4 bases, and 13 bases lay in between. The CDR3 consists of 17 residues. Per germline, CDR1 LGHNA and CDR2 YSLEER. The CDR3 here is CASSQDLFWTGANVLTF. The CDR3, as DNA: TGCGCCAGCAGCCAAGATCTATTTTGGACCGGGGCCAACGTCCTGACTTTC.

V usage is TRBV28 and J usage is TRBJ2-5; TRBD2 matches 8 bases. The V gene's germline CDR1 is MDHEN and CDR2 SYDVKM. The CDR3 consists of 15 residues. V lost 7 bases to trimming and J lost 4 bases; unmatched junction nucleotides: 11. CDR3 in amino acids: CASTEAGAKGETQYF. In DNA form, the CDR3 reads TGTGCCAGCACCGAAGCGGGGGCGAAAGGAGAGACCCAGTACTTC.

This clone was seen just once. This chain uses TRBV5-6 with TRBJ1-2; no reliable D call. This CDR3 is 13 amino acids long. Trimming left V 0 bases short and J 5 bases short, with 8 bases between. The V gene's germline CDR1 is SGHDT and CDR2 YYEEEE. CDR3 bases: TGTGCCAGCAGCTTGGTCGGGGAATATGGCTACACCTTC. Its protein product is CASSLVGEYGYTF.

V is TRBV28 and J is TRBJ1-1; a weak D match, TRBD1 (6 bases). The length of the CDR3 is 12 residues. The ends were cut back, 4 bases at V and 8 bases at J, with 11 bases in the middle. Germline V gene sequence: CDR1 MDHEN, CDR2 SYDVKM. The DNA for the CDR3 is TGTGCCAGCAGTTCGACAGGAGACGAAGCTTTCTTT. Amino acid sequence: CASSSTGDEAFF. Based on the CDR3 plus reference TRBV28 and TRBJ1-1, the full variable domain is DVKVTQSSRYLVKRTGEKVFLECVQDMDHENMFWYRQDPGLGLRLIYFSYDVKMKEKGDIPEGYSVSREKKERFSLILESASTNQTSMYLCASSSTGDEAFFGQGTRLTVV.

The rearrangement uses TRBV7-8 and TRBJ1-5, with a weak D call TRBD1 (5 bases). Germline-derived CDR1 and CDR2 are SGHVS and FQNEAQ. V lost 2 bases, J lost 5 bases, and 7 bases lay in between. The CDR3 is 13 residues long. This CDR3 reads CASSLKGDQPQHF. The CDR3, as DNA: TGTGCCAGCAGCTTAAAAGGGGATCAGCCCCAGCATTTT.

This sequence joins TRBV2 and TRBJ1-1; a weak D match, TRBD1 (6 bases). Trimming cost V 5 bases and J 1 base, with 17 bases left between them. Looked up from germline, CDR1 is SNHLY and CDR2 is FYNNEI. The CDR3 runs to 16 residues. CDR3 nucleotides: TGTGCCAGCAGTCAAATCCCGGGACACTGGAACACTGAAGCTTTCTTT. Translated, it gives CASSQIPGHWNTEAFF.

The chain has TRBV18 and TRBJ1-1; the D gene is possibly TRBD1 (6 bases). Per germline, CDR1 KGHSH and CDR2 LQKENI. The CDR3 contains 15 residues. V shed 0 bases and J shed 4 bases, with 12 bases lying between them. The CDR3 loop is CASSPPQGKGTEAFF. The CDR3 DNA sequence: TGTGCCAGCTCACCACCACAGGGCAAGGGCACTGAAGCTTTCTTT.

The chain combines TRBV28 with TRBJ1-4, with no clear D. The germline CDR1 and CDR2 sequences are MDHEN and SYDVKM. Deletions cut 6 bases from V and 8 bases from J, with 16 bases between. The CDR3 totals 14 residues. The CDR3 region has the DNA TGTGCCAGCAGCCCTCAGGAGGTACGGGAAAAACTGTTTTTT. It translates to CASSPQEVREKLFF.

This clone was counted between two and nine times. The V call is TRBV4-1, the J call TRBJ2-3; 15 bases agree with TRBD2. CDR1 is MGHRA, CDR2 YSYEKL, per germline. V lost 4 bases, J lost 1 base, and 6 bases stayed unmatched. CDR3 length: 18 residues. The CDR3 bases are TGCGCCAGCAGCCGAGGGGGACTAGCGGGAGGTGGCACAGATACGCAGTATTTT. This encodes CASSRGGLAGGGTDTQYF.

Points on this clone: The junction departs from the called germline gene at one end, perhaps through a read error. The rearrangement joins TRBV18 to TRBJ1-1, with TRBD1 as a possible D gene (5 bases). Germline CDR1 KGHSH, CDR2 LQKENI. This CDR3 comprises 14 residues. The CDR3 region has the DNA TGTGCCAGCACTAAACAGGCCCCGAACGCTGAAGCTTTCTTT. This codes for CASTKQAPNAEAFF.

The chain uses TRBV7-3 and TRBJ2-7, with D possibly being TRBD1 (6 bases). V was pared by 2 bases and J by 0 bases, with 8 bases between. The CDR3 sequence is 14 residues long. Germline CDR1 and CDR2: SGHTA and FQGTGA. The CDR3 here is CASSLQGPSYEQYF. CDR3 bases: TGTGCCAGCAGCTTACAGGGGCCCTCCTACGAGCAGTACTTC.

The CDR3 sequence: CATSDPTGDGETQYF. DNA for the CDR3: TGTGCCACCAGTGACCCTACAGGGGATGGAGAGACCCAGTACTTC. The chain employs TRBV24-1 and TRBJ2-5, with TRBD1 identical over 7 bases. Germline trimming cut 4 bases from V and 4 bases from J; bases unmatched to any gene: 8. The germline CDR1 and CDR2 sequences are KGHDR and SFDVKD. The CDR3 consists of 15 residues.

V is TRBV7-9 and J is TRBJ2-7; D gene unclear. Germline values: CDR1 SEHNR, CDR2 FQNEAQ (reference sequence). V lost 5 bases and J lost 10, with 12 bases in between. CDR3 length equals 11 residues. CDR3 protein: CASSQDLGQYF. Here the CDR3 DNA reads TGTGCCAGCAGCCAGGATCTAGGACAGTACTTC.

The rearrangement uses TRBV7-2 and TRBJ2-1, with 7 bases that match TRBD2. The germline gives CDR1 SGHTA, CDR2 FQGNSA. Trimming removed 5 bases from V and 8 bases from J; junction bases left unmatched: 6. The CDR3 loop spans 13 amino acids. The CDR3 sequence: CASSPATSDEQFF. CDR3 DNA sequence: TGTGCCAGCAGCCCAGCTACTAGCGATGAGCAGTTCTTC.

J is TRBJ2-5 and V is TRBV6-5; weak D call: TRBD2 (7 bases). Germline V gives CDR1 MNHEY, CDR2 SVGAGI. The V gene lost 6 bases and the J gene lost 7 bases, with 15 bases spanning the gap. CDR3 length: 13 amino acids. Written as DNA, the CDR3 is TGTGCCAGCAGAACCCAGGGAGGGGGGACCCAGTACTTC. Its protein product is CASRTQGGGTQYF.

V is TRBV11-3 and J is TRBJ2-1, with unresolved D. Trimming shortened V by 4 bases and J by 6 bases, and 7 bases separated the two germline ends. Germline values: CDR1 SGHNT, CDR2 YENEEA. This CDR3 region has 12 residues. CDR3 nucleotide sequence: TGTGCCAGCAGCTCCGCGAGCAATGAGCAGTTCTTC. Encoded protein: CASSSASNEQFF. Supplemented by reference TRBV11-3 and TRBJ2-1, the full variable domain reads EAGVVQSPRYKIIEKKQPVAFWCNPISGHNTLYWYLQNLGQGPELLIRYENEEAVDDSQLPKDRFSAERLKGVDSTLKIQPAELGDSAVYLCASSSASNEQFFGPGTRLTVL.

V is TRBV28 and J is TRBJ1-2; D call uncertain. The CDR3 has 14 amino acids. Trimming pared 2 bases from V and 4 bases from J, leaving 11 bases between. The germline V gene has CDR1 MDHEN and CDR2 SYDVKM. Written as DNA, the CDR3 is TGTGCCAGCAGTTTAGGTACAGCCTCCTATGGCTACACCTTC. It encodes CASSLGTASYGYTF.

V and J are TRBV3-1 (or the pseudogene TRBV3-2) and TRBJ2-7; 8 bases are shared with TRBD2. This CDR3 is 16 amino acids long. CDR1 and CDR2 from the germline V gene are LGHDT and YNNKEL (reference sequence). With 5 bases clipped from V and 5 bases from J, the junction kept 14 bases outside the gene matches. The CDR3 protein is CASSDPTSARMHEQYF. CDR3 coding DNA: TGTGCCAGCAGCGACCCGACTAGCGCGAGGATGCACGAGCAGTACTTC.

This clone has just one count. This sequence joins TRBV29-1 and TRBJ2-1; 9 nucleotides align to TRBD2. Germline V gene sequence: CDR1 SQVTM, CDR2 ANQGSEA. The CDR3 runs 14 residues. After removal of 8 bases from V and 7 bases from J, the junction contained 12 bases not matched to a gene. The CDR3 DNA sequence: TGCAGCATTTCGTCTAGCGGGATTGAAAATGAGCAGTTCTTC. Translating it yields CSISSSGIENEQFF.

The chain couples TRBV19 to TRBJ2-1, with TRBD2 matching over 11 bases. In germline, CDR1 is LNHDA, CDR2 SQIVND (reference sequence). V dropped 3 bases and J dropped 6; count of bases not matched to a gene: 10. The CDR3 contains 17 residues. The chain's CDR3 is CASSILAGGGLGNEQFF. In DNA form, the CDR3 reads TGTGCCAGTAGTATTCTAGCGGGAGGTGGGTTGGGCAATGAGCAGTTCTTC.